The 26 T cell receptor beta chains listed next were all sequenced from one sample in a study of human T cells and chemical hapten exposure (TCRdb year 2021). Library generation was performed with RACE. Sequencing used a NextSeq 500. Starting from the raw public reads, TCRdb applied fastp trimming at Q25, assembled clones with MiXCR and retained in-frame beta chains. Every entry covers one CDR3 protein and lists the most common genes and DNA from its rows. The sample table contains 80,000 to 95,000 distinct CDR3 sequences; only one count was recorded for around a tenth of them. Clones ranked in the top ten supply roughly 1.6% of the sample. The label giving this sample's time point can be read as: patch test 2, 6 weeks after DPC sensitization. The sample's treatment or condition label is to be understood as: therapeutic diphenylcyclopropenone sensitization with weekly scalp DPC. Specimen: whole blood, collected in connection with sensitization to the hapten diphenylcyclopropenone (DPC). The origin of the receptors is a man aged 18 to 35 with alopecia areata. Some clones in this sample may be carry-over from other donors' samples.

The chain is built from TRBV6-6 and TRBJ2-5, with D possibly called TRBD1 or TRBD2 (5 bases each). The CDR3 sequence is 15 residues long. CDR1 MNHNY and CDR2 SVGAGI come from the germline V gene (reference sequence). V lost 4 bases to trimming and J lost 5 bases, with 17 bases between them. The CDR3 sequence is CASSLYSGTPETQYF. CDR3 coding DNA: TGTGCCAGCAGTTTATACTCCGGGACCCCGGAGACCCAGTACTTC.

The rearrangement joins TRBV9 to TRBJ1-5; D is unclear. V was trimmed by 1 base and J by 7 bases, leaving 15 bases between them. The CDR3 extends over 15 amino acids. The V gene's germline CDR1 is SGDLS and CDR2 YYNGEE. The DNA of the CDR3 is TGTGCCAGCAGCGTAACTGATGGGGAGGGCCAGCCCCAGCATTTT. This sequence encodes CASSVTDGEGQPQHF.

CDR3 amino acids: CASTGPNTYEQYF. In DNA, the CDR3 is TGTGCCAGCACAGGGCCTAACACCTACGAGCAGTACTTC. The chain carries TRBV28 and TRBJ2-7; maybe TRBD1 (5 bases). V shed 7 bases and J shed 2 bases, with 12 bases lying between them. Germline V gene lookup returns CDR1 MDHEN and CDR2 SYDVKM. This CDR3 contains 13 residues. Full variable domain (rest looked up from reference TRBV28 and TRBJ2-7): DVKVTQSSRYLVKRTGEKVFLECVQDMDHENMFWYRQDPGLGLRLIYFSYDVKMKEKGDIPEGYSVSREKKERFSLILESASTNQTSMYLCASTGPNTYEQYFGPGTRLTVT.

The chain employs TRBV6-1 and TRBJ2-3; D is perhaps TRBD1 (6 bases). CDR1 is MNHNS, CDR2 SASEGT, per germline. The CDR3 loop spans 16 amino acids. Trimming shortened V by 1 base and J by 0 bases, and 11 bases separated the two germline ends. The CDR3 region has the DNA TGTGCCAGCAGTGAAGAGGGACACATAAGCACAGATACGCAGTATTTT. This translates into CASSEEGHISTDTQYF.

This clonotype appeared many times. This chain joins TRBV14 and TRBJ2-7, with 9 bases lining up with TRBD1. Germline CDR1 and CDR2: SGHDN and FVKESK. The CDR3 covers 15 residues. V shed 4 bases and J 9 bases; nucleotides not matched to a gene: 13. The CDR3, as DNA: TGTGCCAGCAGCCGGGACAGGGAAGTAAGAAGATGGCAGTACTTC. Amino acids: CASSRDREVRRWQYF. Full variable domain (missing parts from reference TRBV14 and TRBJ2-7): EAGVTQFPSHSVIEKGQTVTLRCDPISGHDNLYWYRRVMGKEIKFLLHFVKESKQDESGMPNNRFLAERTGGTYSTLKVQPAELEDSGVYFCASSRDREVRRWQYFGPGTRLTVT.

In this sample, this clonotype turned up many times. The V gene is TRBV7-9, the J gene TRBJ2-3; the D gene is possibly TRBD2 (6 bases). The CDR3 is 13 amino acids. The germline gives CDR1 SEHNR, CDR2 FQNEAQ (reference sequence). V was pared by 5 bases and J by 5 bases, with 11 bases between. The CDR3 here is CASSHTAGDTQYF. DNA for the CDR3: TGTGCCAGCAGCCACACAGCGGGAGATACGCAGTATTTT.

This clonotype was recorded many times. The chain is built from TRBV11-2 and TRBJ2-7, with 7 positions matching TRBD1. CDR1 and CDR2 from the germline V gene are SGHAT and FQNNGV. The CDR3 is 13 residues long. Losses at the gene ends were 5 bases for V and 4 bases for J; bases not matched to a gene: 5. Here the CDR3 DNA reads TGTGCCAGCAGCACAGGGGTTGGGTACGAGCAGTACGTC. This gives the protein CASSTGVGYEQYV.

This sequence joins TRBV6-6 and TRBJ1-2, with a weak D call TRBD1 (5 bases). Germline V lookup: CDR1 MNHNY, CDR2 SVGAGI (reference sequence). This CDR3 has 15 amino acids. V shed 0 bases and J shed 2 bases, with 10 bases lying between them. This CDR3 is CASSYSGQSNYGYTF. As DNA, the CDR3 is TGTGCCAGCAGTTACTCGGGGCAGTCCAACTATGGCTACACCTTC.

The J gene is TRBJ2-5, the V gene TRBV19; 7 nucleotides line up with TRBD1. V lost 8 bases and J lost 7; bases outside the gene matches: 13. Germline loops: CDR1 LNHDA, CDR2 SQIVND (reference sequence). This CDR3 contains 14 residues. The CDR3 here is CASGTVQQGGTQYF. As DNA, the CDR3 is TGTGCCAGTGGGACAGTGCAGCAAGGGGGGACCCAGTACTTC.

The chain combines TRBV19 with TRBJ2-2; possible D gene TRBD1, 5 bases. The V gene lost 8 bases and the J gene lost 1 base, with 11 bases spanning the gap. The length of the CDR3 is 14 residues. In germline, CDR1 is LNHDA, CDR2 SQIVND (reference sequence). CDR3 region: CASRPQGNTGELFF. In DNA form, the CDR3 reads TGTGCCAGTCGCCCTCAGGGGAACACCGGGGAGCTGTTTTTT.

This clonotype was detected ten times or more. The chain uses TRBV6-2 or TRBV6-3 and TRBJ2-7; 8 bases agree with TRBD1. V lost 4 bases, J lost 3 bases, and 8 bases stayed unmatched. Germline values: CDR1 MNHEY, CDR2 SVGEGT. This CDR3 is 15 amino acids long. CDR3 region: CASSSPPTGGYEQYF. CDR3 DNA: TGTGCCAGCAGTTCACCCCCTACAGGGGGCTACGAGCAGTACTTC.

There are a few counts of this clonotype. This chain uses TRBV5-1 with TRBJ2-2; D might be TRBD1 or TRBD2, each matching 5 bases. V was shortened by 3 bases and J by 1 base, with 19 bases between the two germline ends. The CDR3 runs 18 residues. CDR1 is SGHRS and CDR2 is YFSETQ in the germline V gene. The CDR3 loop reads CASSSYYRDEGNTGELFF. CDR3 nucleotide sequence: TGCGCCAGCAGCTCATACTACCGGGACGAGGGGAACACCGGGGAGCTGTTTTTT.

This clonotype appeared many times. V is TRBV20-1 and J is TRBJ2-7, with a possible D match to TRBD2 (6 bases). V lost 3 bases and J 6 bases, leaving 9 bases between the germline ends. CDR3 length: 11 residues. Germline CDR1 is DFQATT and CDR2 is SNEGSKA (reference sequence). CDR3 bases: TGCAGTGCTAGCGGAGGGGTCGAGCAGTACTTC. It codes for CSASGGVEQYF.

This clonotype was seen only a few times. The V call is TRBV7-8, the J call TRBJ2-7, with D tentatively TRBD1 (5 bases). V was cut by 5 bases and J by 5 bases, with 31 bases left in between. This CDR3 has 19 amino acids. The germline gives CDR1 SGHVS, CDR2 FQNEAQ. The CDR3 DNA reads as TGTGCCAGCAGCCCCCCCAGGGTCCCAACCCCCGACACAACTAACGAGCAGTACTTC. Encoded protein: CASSPPRVPTPDTTNEQYF.

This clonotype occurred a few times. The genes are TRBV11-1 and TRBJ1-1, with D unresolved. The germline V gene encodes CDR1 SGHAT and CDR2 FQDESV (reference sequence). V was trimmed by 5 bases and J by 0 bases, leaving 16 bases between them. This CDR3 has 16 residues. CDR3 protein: CASSLYIGSMNTEAFF. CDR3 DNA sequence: TGTGCCAGCAGCCTTTACATAGGAAGCATGAACACTGAAGCTTTCTTT.

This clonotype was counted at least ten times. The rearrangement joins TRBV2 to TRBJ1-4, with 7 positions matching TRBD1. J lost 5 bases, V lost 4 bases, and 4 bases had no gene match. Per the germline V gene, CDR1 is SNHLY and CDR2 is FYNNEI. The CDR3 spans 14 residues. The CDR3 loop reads CASSGTGPNEKLFF. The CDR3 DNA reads TGTGCCAGCAGTGGGACAGGCCCAAATGAAAAACTGTTTTTT.

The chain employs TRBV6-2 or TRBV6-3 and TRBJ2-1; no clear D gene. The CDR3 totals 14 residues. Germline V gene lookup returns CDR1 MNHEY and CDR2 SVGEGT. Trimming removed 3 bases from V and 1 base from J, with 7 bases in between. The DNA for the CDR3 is TGTGCCAGCAGTTATAGCATATCCTACAATGAGCAGTTCTTC. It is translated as CASSYSISYNEQFF.

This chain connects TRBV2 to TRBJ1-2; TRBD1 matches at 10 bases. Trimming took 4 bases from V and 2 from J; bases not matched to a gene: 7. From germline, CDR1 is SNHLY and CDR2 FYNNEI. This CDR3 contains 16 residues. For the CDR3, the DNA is TGTGCCAGCAGTGTTCATTGGACAGGGGGGAACTATGGCTACACCTTC. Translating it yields CASSVHWTGGNYGYTF.

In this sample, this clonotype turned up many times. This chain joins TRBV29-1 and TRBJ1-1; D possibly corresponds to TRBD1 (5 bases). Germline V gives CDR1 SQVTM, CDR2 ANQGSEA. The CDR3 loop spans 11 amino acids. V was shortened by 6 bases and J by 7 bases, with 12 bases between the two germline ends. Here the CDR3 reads CSVGTVNEAFF. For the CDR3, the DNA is TGCAGCGTAGGGACTGTTAATGAAGCTTTCTTT.

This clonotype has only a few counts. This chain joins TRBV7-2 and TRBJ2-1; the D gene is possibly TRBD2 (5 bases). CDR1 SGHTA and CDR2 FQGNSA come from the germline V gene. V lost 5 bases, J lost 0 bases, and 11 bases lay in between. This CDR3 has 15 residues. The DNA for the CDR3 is TGTGCCAGCAGCCCTGTAGGGAGCTCCTACAATGAGCAGTTCTTC. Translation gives CASSPVGSSYNEQFF.

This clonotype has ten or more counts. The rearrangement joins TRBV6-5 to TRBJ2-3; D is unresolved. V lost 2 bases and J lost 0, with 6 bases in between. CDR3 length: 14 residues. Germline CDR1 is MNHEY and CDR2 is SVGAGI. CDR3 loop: CASSYLGSTDTQYF. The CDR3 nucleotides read TGTGCCAGCAGTTACCTAGGTAGCACAGATACGCAGTATTTT.

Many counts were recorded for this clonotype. CDR3 bases: TGCAGCGTCCGGGACAGGGACCTCTACGAGCAGTACTTC. Translated: CSVRDRDLYEQYF. The V and J genes are TRBV29-1 and TRBJ2-7; 9 nucleotides match TRBD1. With 6 bases clipped from V and 3 bases from J, the junction kept 6 bases outside the gene matches. The CDR3 sequence is 13 residues long. Germline CDR1 is SQVTM and CDR2 is ANQGSEA.

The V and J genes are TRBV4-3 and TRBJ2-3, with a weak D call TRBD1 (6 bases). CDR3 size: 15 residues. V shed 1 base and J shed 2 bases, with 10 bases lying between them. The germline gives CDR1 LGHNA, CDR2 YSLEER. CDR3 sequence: CASSQGQGNTDTQYF. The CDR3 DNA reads TGCGCCAGCAGCCAAGGGCAGGGGAACACAGATACGCAGTATTTT.

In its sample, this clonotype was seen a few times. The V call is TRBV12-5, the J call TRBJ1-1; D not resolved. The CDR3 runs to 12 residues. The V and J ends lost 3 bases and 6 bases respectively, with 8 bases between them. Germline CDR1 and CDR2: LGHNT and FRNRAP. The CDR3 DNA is TGTGCTAGTGGTTTCCAGTTTTCTGAAGCTTTCTTT. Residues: CASGFQFSEAFF. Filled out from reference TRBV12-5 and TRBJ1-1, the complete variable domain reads DARVTQTPRHKVTEMGQEVTMRCQPILGHNTVFWYRQTMMQGLELLAYFRNRAPLDDSGMPKDRFSAEMPDATLATLKIQPSEPRDSAVYFCASGFQFSEAFFGQGTRLTVV.

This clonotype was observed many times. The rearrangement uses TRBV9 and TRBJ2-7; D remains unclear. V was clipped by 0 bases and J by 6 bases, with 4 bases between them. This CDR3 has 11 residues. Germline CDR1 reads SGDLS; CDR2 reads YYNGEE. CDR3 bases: TGTGCCAGCAGCGTAGTCGGCGAGCAGTACGTC. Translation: CASSVVGEQYV.

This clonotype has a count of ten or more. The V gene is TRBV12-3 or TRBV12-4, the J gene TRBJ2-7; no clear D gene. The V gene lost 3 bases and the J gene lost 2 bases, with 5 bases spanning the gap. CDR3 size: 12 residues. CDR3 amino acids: CASSFGAYEQYF. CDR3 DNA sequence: TGTGCCAGCAGTTTTGGGGCCTACGAGCAGTACTTC.